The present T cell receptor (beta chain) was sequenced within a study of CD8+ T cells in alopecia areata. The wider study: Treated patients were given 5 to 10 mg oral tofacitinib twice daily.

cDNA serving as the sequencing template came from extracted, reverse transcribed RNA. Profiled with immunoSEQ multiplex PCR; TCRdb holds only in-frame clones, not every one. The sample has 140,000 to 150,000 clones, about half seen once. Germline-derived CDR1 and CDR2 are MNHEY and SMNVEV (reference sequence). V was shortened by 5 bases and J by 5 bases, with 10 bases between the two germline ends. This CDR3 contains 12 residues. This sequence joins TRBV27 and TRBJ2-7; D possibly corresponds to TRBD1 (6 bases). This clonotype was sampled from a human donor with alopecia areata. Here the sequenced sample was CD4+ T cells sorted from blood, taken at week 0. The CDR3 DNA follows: TGTGCCAGCAGTGACCCAGGGGACGAGCAGTACTTC. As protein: CASSDPGDEQYF.